The 32 T cell receptor beta chains below come from one sample, sequenced in a study of cytomegalovirus exposure and HLA in healthy donors. Data came from immunoSEQ multiplex PCR; TCRdb stores just in-frame clones and leaves some out. The sample consists of 200,000 to 250,000 clones, around 78% of them appearing once. The sequencing input was PBMCs. The receptors come from a woman between 18 and 29 years old in good health and CMV-seronegative.

The rearrangement links TRBV6-5 to TRBJ2-7; a possible D gene is TRBD1 (6 bases). Germline V gene lookup returns CDR1 MNHEY and CDR2 SVGAGI. Trimming left V 10 bases short and J 6 bases short, with 19 bases between. The CDR3 extends over 13 amino acids. The CDR3 protein is CATARDNEGEQYF. Here the CDR3 DNA reads TGTGCCACTGCCCGGGACAACGAAGGCGAGCAGTACTTC.

The chain joins TRBV27 to TRBJ2-7; D may be TRBD1 (5 bases). This CDR3 contains 15 residues. Trimming shortened V by 2 bases and J by 0 bases, and 11 bases separated the two germline ends. CDR1 is MNHEY, CDR2 SMNVEV, per germline (reference sequence). The CDR3 protein is CASSLGAESSYEQYF. The DNA for the CDR3 is TGTGCCAGCAGTTTAGGGGCCGAAAGCTCCTACGAGCAGTACTTC.

The chain is built from TRBV19 and TRBJ2-7, with TRBD2 identical over 7 bases. The CDR3 length is 15 residues. The trim removed 2 bases at V and 7 bases at J, leaving 11 bases unmatched. Germline CDR1 is LNHDA and CDR2 is SQIVND (reference sequence). In DNA form, the CDR3 reads TGTGCCAGTAGTATACAAAGCGGGGCACTCGGAGAGCAGTACTTC. It translates to CASSIQSGALGEQYF.

V gene TRBV7-9 combines with J gene TRBJ2-7, with no clear D. This CDR3 region has 17 residues. V was cut by 3 bases and J by 0 bases, with 18 bases left in between. Per germline, CDR1 SEHNR and CDR2 FQNEAQ (reference sequence). Here the CDR3 DNA reads TGTGCCAGCAGCTTCGTGGCAGACCCCTCTAGCTCCTACGAGCAGTACTTC. Its translation is CASSFVADPSSSYEQYF.

Only one count was recorded for this clone. The rearrangement links TRBV10-1 to TRBJ1-2; 7 bases line up with TRBD1. This CDR3 contains 13 residues. V shed 2 bases, J shed 8 bases, and the junction held 5 bases outside the gene matches. The V gene's germline CDR1 is WNHNN and CDR2 SYGVQD (reference sequence). The chain's CDR3 is CASSEDRERGYTF. The CDR3 bases are TGCGCCAGCAGTGAGGACAGGGAGCGGGGCTACACCTTC.

This rearrangement joins TRBV27 to TRBJ2-7, with D unresolved. V lost 4 bases, J lost 2 bases, and 6 bases lay in between. The CDR3 sequence is 12 residues long. Germline V gives CDR1 MNHEY, CDR2 SMNVEV (reference sequence). CDR3 sequence (DNA): TGTGCCAGCAGTTCCTCCACCTACGAGCAGTACTTC. Translating it yields CASSSSTYEQYF.

J is TRBJ2-3 and V is TRBV5-6; tentative D call: TRBD2 (5 bases). Germline V gene sequence: CDR1 SGHDT, CDR2 YYEEEE. The CDR3 has 14 amino acids. Trimming took 4 bases from V and 10 from J, leaving 19 bases between them. CDR3 coding DNA: TGTGCCAGCAGCCCTCCGGGCTCCCGGGGAGCGCAGTATTTT. Protein sequence: CASSPPGSRGAQYF.

The chain carries TRBV2 and TRBJ2-2, with no clear D. There are 14 residues in the CDR3. Germline V gives CDR1 SNHLY, CDR2 FYNNEI. Trimming removed 6 bases at V and 3 bases at J, with 11 bases between. The CDR3, as DNA: TGTGCCAGCAGGGCCGGGCCTTACACCGGGGAGCTGTTTTTT. Translation gives CASRAGPYTGELFF.

The J gene is TRBJ1-2, the V gene TRBV27; unclear D gene. Germline V gene data show CDR1 as MNHEY and CDR2 as SMNVEV (reference sequence). CDR3 length: 15 residues. V gave up 4 bases and J gave up 0 bases, with 12 bases separating them. Here the CDR3 DNA reads TGTGCCAGCAGTTCCCGGCCGCAGGCTAACTATGGCTACACCTTC. Its translation is CASSSRPQANYGYTF.

This clone was seen repeatedly, ten times or more. The rearrangement uses TRBV18 and TRBJ1-1, with D unclear. Trimming took off 5 bases at V and 1 base at J, with 8 bases between the two ends. This CDR3 has 13 residues. CDR1 is KGHSH, CDR2 LQKENI, per germline. The CDR3, as DNA: TGTGCCAGCTCAGCCGACCGGAACACTGAAGCTTTCTTT. Translated: CASSADRNTEAFF.

The V and J genes are TRBV5-4 and TRBJ2-1; TRBD2 aligns across 15 bases. The CDR3 covers 16 residues. Trimming removed 3 bases from V and 10 bases from J; junction bases left unmatched: 8. Germline CDR1 and CDR2: SGHNT and YYREEE (reference sequence). CDR3 in DNA: TGTGCCAGCAGCTCAGGACTAGCGGGGGGGTGGAGAGAGCAGTTCTTC. Residues: CASSSGLAGGWREQFF.

V is TRBV30 and J is TRBJ2-7; weak D call: TRBD1 (6 bases). Trimming pared 3 bases from V and 0 bases from J, leaving 12 bases between. Per the germline V gene, CDR1 is GTSNPN and CDR2 is SVGIG (reference sequence). The CDR3 loop spans 14 amino acids. The CDR3 is CAWSADSSSYEQYF. Written as DNA, the CDR3 is TGTGCCTGGAGCGCGGACAGTTCCTCCTACGAGCAGTACTTC.

The gene calls are TRBV5-1 and TRBJ1-1; D is undetermined. This CDR3 has 14 residues. V was cut by 2 bases and J by 0 bases, with 8 bases left in between. The germline V gene encodes CDR1 SGHRS and CDR2 YFSETQ. In nucleotides, the CDR3 is TGCGCCAGCAGCTTAGACGGACTGAACACTGAAGCTTTCTTT. Protein: CASSLDGLNTEAFF.

The genes are TRBV5-1 and TRBJ2-5; D not resolved. Trimming took 0 bases from V and 1 from J, leaving 4 bases between them. The CDR3 is made up of 13 amino acids. Germline CDR1 reads SGHRS; CDR2 reads YFSETQ. The CDR3 region has the DNA TGCGCCAGCAGCTTGGAGTTCCAAGAGACCCAGTACTTC. This gives the protein CASSLEFQETQYF.

The V gene is TRBV9, the J gene TRBJ2-5; 7 bases map to TRBD1. This CDR3 spans 13 amino acids. The germline CDR1 and CDR2 sequences are SGDLS and YYNGEE. J lost 3 bases, V lost 3 bases, and 2 bases had no gene match. The CDR3 DNA follows: TGTGCCAGCAGCGATGGACAGGAAGAGACCCAGTACTTC. Amino acid sequence: CASSDGQEETQYF.

V usage is TRBV6-5 and J usage is TRBJ2-7; tentative D call: TRBD1 (5 bases). Germline CDR1 reads MNHEY; CDR2 reads SVGAGI. V was trimmed by 6 bases and J by 4 bases, leaving 13 bases between them. CDR3 size: 13 residues. CDR3 residues: CASRTAITYEQYF. For the CDR3, the DNA is TGTGCCAGCAGGACAGCCATCACTTACGAGCAGTACTTC.

The chain is built from TRBV2 and TRBJ1-1; possible D gene TRBD1, 5 bases. V lost 4 bases and J 0 bases, leaving 15 bases between the germline ends. The CDR3 is 16 amino acids. CDR1 and CDR2 from the germline V gene are SNHLY and FYNNEI. This CDR3 reads CASSGGRVFMNTEAFF. In DNA, the CDR3 is TGTGCCAGCAGTGGGGGCAGGGTATTCATGAACACTGAAGCTTTCTTT.

Concerning this clone itself: One end of the junction fails to match germline, which may point to a read error. The V call is TRBV4-1, the J call TRBJ2-7; D is uncertain. The CDR3 is made up of 13 amino acids. In germline, CDR1 is MGHRA, CDR2 YSYEKL. CDR3 in amino acids: CASSASPSDEQYF. For the CDR3, the DNA is TGCGCCAGCAGCGCCTCCCCCTCCGACGAGCAGTACTTC.

This chain joins TRBV6-5 and TRBJ2-1; the match to TRBD2 covers 7 bases. The CDR3 runs to 15 residues. Germline V CDR1 and CDR2: MNHEY, SVGAGI. The V and J ends lost 4 bases and 5 bases, in that order; junction bases with no gene match: 8. The CDR3 bases are TGTGCCAGCAGTTCGGATGGTGGGGGGGACAATGAGCAGTTCTTC. Translated: CASSSDGGGDNEQFF.

The chain carries TRBV5-1 and TRBJ1-1; tentative D call: TRBD1 (6 bases). Trimming removed 4 bases at V and 5 bases at J, with 21 bases between. This CDR3 contains 16 residues. The V gene's germline CDR1 is SGHRS and CDR2 YFSETQ. In DNA, the CDR3 is TGCGCCAGCAGCCAAAAACACAGGGTTAAAGGAACTGAAGCTTTCTTT. This encodes CASSQKHRVKGTEAFF.

V gene TRBV2 combines with J gene TRBJ2-2; TRBD1 aligns across 10 bases. From germline, CDR1 is SNHLY and CDR2 FYNNEI. Trimming took 7 bases from V and 7 from J; bases not matched to a gene: 9. CDR3 length: 15 residues. In DNA form, the CDR3 reads TGTGCCAGCACCTCTGACAGGGGGCTAAGCGGGGAGCTGTTTTTT. It codes for CASTSDRGLSGELFF.

The rearrangement links TRBV27 to TRBJ2-7; TRBD1 agrees at 9 bases. Per germline, CDR1 MNHEY and CDR2 SMNVEV (reference sequence). CDR3 length equals 13 residues. The trim removed 5 bases at V and 4 bases at J, leaving 3 bases unmatched. The CDR3, as DNA: TGTGCCAGCAGTCCGGACAGGGGATACGAGCAGTACTTC. As protein: CASSPDRGYEQYF.

The V call is TRBV6-5, the J call TRBJ2-7; D not certain. Germline V gene lookup returns CDR1 MNHEY and CDR2 SVGAGI. V was clipped by 2 bases and J by 3 bases, with 14 bases between them. This CDR3 region has 15 residues. The chain's CDR3 is CASSYGGPRLYEQYF. CDR3 DNA: TGTGCCAGCAGTTACGGCGGCCCTCGGCTCTACGAGCAGTACTTC.

This clone came up a few times. V is TRBV29-1 and J is TRBJ2-5; 12 bases fit TRBD1. The trim removed 4 bases at V and 4 bases at J, leaving 7 bases unmatched. The CDR3 extends over 15 amino acids. Germline V gene lookup returns CDR1 SQVTM and CDR2 ANQGSEA. CDR3 sequence: CSVVRDRGRGETQYF. As DNA, the CDR3 is TGCAGCGTTGTCCGGGACAGGGGGCGAGGAGAGACCCAGTACTTC.

The chain uses TRBV6-5 and TRBJ1-1, with D unclear. Trimming cost V 3 bases and J 4 bases, with 9 bases left between them. CDR1 MNHEY and CDR2 SVGAGI come from the germline V gene. The CDR3 loop spans 13 amino acids. In DNA, the CDR3 is TGTGCCAGCAGTTATGATGGAGGCACTGAAGCTTTCTTT. Its protein is CASSYDGGTEAFF.

The genes are TRBV6-1 and TRBJ1-3; D remains unclear. The CDR3 covers 13 residues. From germline, CDR1 is MNHNS and CDR2 SASEGT. Trimming took off 8 bases at V and 8 bases at J, with 16 bases between the two ends. CDR3 residues: CASGKAGGDTIYF. CDR3 bases: TGTGCCAGCGGAAAGGCAGGTGGTGACACCATATATTTT.

The rearrangement joins TRBV19 to TRBJ1-5, with D unclear. The CDR3 is 14 residues long. Trimming removed 7 bases at V and 4 bases at J, with 14 bases between. Per the germline V gene, CDR1 is LNHDA and CDR2 is SQIVND (reference sequence). The CDR3: CASKSKAGNQPQHF. The CDR3 bases are TGTGCCAGTAAATCTAAGGCGGGGAATCAGCCCCAGCATTTT.

The J gene is TRBJ1-5, the V gene TRBV29-1; TRBD1 is a possible D gene (6 bases). Trimming removed 6 bases at V and 6 bases at J, with 18 bases between. The V gene's germline CDR1 is SQVTM and CDR2 ANQGSEA. The length of the CDR3 is 14 residues. The chain's CDR3 is CSVSGRGGGQPQHF. The DNA for the CDR3 is TGCAGCGTGTCTGGCAGGGGTGGGGGTCAGCCCCAGCATTTT. Together with reference TRBV29-1 and TRBJ1-5, the CDR3 gives the full variable domain: SAVISQKPSRDICQRGTSLTIQCQVDSQVTMMFWYRQQPGQSLTLIATANQGSEATYESGFVIDKFPISRPNLTFSTLTVSNMSPEDSSIYLCSVSGRGGGQPQHFGDGTRLSIL.

This clone was seen only a few times. The chain joins TRBV5-1 to TRBJ2-1, with 10 nucleotides matching TRBD2. Germline V CDR1 and CDR2: SGHRS, YFSETQ. The CDR3 extends over 13 amino acids. After removal of 7 bases from V and 3 bases from J, the junction contained 1 base not matched to a gene. CDR3 protein: CASGLADYNEQFF. In nucleotides, the CDR3 is TGCGCCAGCGGACTAGCGGACTACAATGAGCAGTTCTTC.

This clone occurred many times. The gene calls are TRBV6-1 and TRBJ1-2; TRBD1 aligns across 7 bases. This CDR3 contains 12 residues. V was pared by 4 bases and J by 10 bases, with 6 bases of the junction left unmatched. Looked up from germline, CDR1 is MNHNS and CDR2 is SASEGT. The CDR3 loop is CASSAVTGYYTF. The CDR3 DNA sequence: TGTGCCAGCAGTGCGGTGACAGGGTACTACACCTTC.

The chain carries TRBV5-1 and TRBJ2-7, with 10 bases lining up with TRBD1. V lost 0 bases, J lost 3 bases, and 6 bases stayed unmatched. The CDR3 is made up of 16 amino acids. Germline V gene sequence: CDR1 SGHRS, CDR2 YFSETQ. CDR3 protein: CASSLVAGTGVYEQYF. CDR3 nucleotide sequence: TGCGCCAGCAGCTTGGTTGCCGGGACAGGGGTCTACGAGCAGTACTTC.

This clone was counted once. The CDR3 region is CASSARGQGATGELFF. CDR3 sequence (DNA): TGCGCCAGCAGCGCCCGGGGACAGGGGGCGACCGGGGAGCTGTTTTTT. The rearrangement links TRBV10-1 to TRBJ2-2; the match to TRBD1 covers 12 bases. J was trimmed by 5 bases and V by 6 bases; bases with no gene match: 7. The length of the CDR3 is 16 residues. Looked up from germline, CDR1 is WNHNN and CDR2 is SYGVQD (reference sequence).